These 21 T cell receptor beta chains share one sample of origin, sequenced in a study of blood T cell repertoires in COVID-19. TCRdb keeps only in-frame clones here, not all; method: immunoSEQ multiplex PCR. Of around 110,000 clones listed, roughly nine tenths are singletons. Sequencing input: peripheral blood. The receptor set was obtained from a man aged 40-55 years with acute or convalescent COVID-19.

There are a few counts of this clone. The chain recombines TRBV7-9 with TRBJ1-1, with 7 positions matching TRBD1. With 7 bases clipped from V and 3 bases from J, the junction kept 5 bases outside the gene matches. The CDR3 runs to 13 residues. The germline V gene has CDR1 SEHNR and CDR2 FQNEAQ (reference sequence). The chain's CDR3 is CASTGTEYTEAFF. In DNA, the CDR3 is TGTGCCAGCACGGGGACAGAATACACTGAAGCTTTCTTT.

The chain joins TRBV5-1 to TRBJ2-2; D perhaps matches TRBD1 (6 bases). Germline V CDR1 and CDR2: SGHRS, YFSETQ. This CDR3 contains 14 residues. Trimming removed 7 bases from V and 2 bases from J, with 12 bases in between. The CDR3 sequence is CASGLDRNTGELFF. Here the CDR3 DNA reads TGCGCCAGCGGATTGGACAGAAACACCGGGGAGCTGTTTTTT.

The V gene is TRBV6-1, the J gene TRBJ2-7; 9 nucleotides line up with TRBD2. This CDR3 region has 16 residues. With 2 bases clipped from V and 5 bases from J, the junction kept 10 bases outside the gene matches. Germline lookup yields CDR1 MNHNS and CDR2 SASEGT. CDR3 sequence reads: CASSELGGRAGNEQYF. The CDR3 nucleotides read TGTGCCAGCAGTGAATTGGGCGGGAGGGCCGGCAACGAGCAGTACTTC.

This chain joins TRBV11-3 and TRBJ1-1, with D maybe TRBD1 (6 bases). Trimming took off 6 bases at V and 6 bases at J, with 26 bases between the two ends. This CDR3 is 17 amino acids long. Germline assignment: CDR1 SGHNT and CDR2 YENEEA. Here the CDR3 reads CASRISEGGRFKAEAFF. The CDR3 DNA is TGTGCCAGCAGAATTTCCGAGGGGGGGCGATTCAAGGCTGAAGCTTTCTTT.

The CDR3 nucleotides read TGTGCCAGCAGCTCCCAGGGGGAACGTGAAAAACTGTTTTTT. It yields the protein CASSSQGEREKLFF. This rearrangement joins TRBV5-4 to TRBJ1-4; 7 positions agree with TRBD1. The CDR3 is made up of 14 amino acids. V lost 3 bases and J lost 7; bases outside the gene matches: 6. Germline CDR1 and CDR2: SGHNT and YYREEE (reference sequence).

V usage is TRBV4-3 and J usage is TRBJ2-5; 11 bases are a match to TRBD2. The CDR3 runs to 17 residues. The ends lost 0 bases at V and 6 bases at J; junction bases unmatched: 9. Germline loops: CDR1 LGHNA, CDR2 YSLEER. CDR3 sequence: CASSQEVAGGPGKTQYF. CDR3 bases: TGCGCCAGCAGCCAAGAGGTAGCGGGGGGGCCGGGAAAGACCCAGTACTTC.

This clone was picked up a small number of times. The chain couples TRBV4-2 to TRBJ1-2; a possible D gene is TRBD1 (5 bases). CDR3 length equals 16 residues. In germline, CDR1 is LGHNA, CDR2 YNFKEQ. Trimming took off 4 bases at V and 7 bases at J, with 22 bases between the two ends. CDR3 coding DNA: TGTGCCAGCAGCCCCCAACCGGGACTCCCCCGTTTTGGCTACACCTTC. This translates into CASSPQPGLPRFGYTF.

The chain is built from TRBV19 and TRBJ1-5; D is unclear. CDR1 is LNHDA, CDR2 SQIVND, per germline (reference sequence). Trimming pared 5 bases from V and 4 bases from J, leaving 9 bases between. The CDR3 sequence is 13 residues long. CDR3 DNA sequence: TGTGCCAGTAGTCCCACAGAGAATCAGCCCCAGCATTTT. Translated: CASSPTENQPQHF.

This chain uses TRBV27 with TRBJ1-4, with D unclear. Germline V lookup: CDR1 MNHEY, CDR2 SMNVEV (reference sequence). Trimming shortened V by 0 bases and J by 7 bases, and 12 bases separated the two germline ends. CDR3 length: 15 amino acids. The CDR3 loop reads CASSLSTSRGEKLFF. The CDR3 coding sequence is TGTGCCAGCAGTTTATCAACAAGTCGCGGTGAAAAACTGTTTTTT.

V is TRBV4-2 and J is TRBJ2-7, with D perhaps TRBD2 (7 bases). V was pared by 6 bases and J by 3 bases, with 12 bases between. Per the germline V gene, CDR1 is LGHNA and CDR2 is YNFKEQ. The CDR3 is 13 amino acids. The CDR3 region is CASRGGGNYEQYF. CDR3 DNA: TGTGCCAGCAGAGGGGGGGGTAACTACGAGCAGTACTTC.

The chain links TRBV7-6 to TRBJ1-1; TRBD1 aligns across 8 bases. CDR3 length: 18 residues. V lost 3 bases to trimming and J lost 6 bases; unmatched junction nucleotides: 18. From germline, CDR1 is SGHVS and CDR2 FNYEAQ. The CDR3 loop reads CASSFGQGGFGSLAEAFF. As DNA, the CDR3 is TGTGCCAGCAGCTTCGGACAGGGCGGATTTGGTTCTTTAGCTGAAGCTTTCTTT. Full variable domain (outside the CDR3, taken from reference TRBV7-6 and TRBJ1-1): GAGVSQSPRYKVTKRGQDVALRCDPISGHVSLYWYRQALGQGPEFLTYFNYEAQQDKSGLPNDRFSAERPEGSISTLTIQRTEQRDSAMYRCASSFGQGGFGSLAEAFFGQGTRLTVV.

V and J are TRBV10-3 and TRBJ1-2; no firm D call. The CDR3 is made up of 12 amino acids. Germline V gives CDR1 ENHRY, CDR2 SYGVKD. V was pared by 3 bases and J by 6 bases, with 8 bases between. The chain's CDR3 is CAISELTNGYTF. The CDR3 region has the DNA TGTGCCATCAGTGAACTGACAAATGGCTACACCTTC.

The chain uses TRBV2 and TRBJ1-2; 7 bases match TRBD1. CDR3 length: 15 amino acids. V shed 2 bases and J 5 bases; nucleotides not matched to a gene: 8. The germline V gene encodes CDR1 SNHLY and CDR2 FYNNEI. The CDR3 spells CASSERGRGSYGYTF. Written as DNA, the CDR3 is TGTGCCAGCAGTGAACGGGGCAGGGGGTCTTATGGCTACACCTTC.

This chain links TRBV19 with TRBJ1-1; D not resolved. The CDR3 consists of 15 residues. V dropped 0 bases and J dropped 3 bases, with 11 bases sitting between them. Germline CDR1 LNHDA, CDR2 SQIVND (reference sequence). CDR3 in amino acids: CASSIEGGRDTEAFF. For the CDR3, the DNA is TGTGCCAGTAGTATAGAGGGAGGGAGAGACACTGAAGCTTTCTTT.

The V call is TRBV11-2, the J call TRBJ1-3; D uncertain. CDR3 length: 17 residues. The germline V and J ends were trimmed by 5 bases and 4 bases, with 21 bases remaining between them. Germline V CDR1 and CDR2: SGHAT, FQNNGV. DNA of the CDR3: TGTGCCAGCAGCCCAACTTGGGCGTCGACGGAAGGAAACACCATATATTTT. Its translation: CASSPTWASTEGNTIYF.

The J gene is TRBJ1-5, the V gene TRBV6-5, with D perhaps matching TRBD1 (5 bases). Germline values: CDR1 MNHEY, CDR2 SVGAGI. Trimming removed 6 bases at V and 0 bases at J, with 9 bases between. The CDR3 spans 14 residues. The CDR3 is CASRGTYSNQPQHF. CDR3 in DNA: TGTGCCAGCAGGGGGACTTATAGCAATCAGCCCCAGCATTTT.

The J gene is TRBJ2-1, the V gene TRBV27, with TRBD2 matching over 13 bases. Losses at the gene ends were 8 bases for V and 4 bases for J; bases not matched to a gene: 11. Germline lookup yields CDR1 MNHEY and CDR2 SMNVEV (reference sequence). The CDR3 has 17 amino acids. CDR3 amino acids: CASPLLLAGGPYNEQFF. The CDR3 nucleotides read TGTGCCAGCCCCCTTTTACTAGCGGGAGGGCCGTACAATGAGCAGTTCTTC.

The chain carries TRBV6-2 or TRBV6-3 and TRBJ1-5; TRBD1 matches at 7 bases. V lost 5 bases and J lost 0; bases outside the gene matches: 13. Per the germline V gene, CDR1 is MNHEY and CDR2 is SVGEGT. The CDR3 has 18 residues. The CDR3 region has the DNA TGTGCCAGCAGTCCCCGGACAGGAGGCTCGTATAGCAATCAGCCCCAGCATTTT. This translates into CASSPRTGGSYSNQPQHF.

The chain is built from TRBV24-1 and TRBJ2-7, with a possible D match to TRBD2 (5 bases). The germline V gene encodes CDR1 KGHDR and CDR2 SFDVKD. V lost 3 bases and J 7 bases, leaving 18 bases between the germline ends. There are 15 residues in the CDR3. The DNA for the CDR3 is TGTGCCACCAGTGATCCGTCCTCTAGTTCGGGAGAGCAGTACTTC. Protein product: CATSDPSSSSGEQYF.

The V and J genes are TRBV24-1 and TRBJ1-2; 7 nucleotides align to TRBD1. Germline lookup yields CDR1 KGHDR and CDR2 SFDVKD. The CDR3 loop spans 14 amino acids. V lost 0 bases and J lost 8; bases outside the gene matches: 5. As DNA, the CDR3 is TGTGCCACCAGTGATTTGACAGGGGAACGGGGCTACACCTTC. This translates into CATSDLTGERGYTF.

This clone was recorded once. DNA of the CDR3: TGCGCCAGCAGCCAGGACAGGGGAGCTTTCTTT. Protein product: CASSQDRGAFF. J is TRBJ1-1 and V is TRBV4-3; 9 positions agree with TRBD1. Germline V lookup: CDR1 LGHNA, CDR2 YSLEER. CDR3 size: 11 residues. V shed 3 bases and J 10 bases; nucleotides not matched to a gene: 0.